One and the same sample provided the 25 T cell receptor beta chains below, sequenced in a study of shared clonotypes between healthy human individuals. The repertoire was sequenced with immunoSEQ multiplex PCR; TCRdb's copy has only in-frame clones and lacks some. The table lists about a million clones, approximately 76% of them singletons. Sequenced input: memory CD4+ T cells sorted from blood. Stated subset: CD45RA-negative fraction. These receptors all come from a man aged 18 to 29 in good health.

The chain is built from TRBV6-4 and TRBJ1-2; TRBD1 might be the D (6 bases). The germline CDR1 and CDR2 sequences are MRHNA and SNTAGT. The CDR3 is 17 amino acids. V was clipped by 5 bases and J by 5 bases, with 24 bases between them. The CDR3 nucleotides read TGTGCCAGCAGTCACCCTCAAGGGGGGACTGAGAGTTATGGCTACACCTTC. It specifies CASSHPQGGTESYGYTF.

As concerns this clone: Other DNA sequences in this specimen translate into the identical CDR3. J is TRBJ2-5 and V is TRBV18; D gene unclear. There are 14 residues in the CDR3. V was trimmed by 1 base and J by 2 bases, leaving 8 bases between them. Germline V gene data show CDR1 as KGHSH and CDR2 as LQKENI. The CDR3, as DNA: TGTGCCAGCTCACCACAGGGCATACAAGAGACCCAGTACTTC. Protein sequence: CASSPQGIQETQYF.

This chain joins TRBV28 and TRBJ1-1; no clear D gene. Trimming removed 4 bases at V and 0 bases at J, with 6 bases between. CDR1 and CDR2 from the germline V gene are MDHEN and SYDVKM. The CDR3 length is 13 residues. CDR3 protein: CASSSSVNTEAFF. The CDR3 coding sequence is TGTGCCAGCAGTTCGAGTGTGAACACTGAAGCTTTCTTT. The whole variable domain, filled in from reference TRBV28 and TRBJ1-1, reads DVKVTQSSRYLVKRTGEKVFLECVQDMDHENMFWYRQDPGLGLRLIYFSYDVKMKEKGDIPEGYSVSREKKERFSLILESASTNQTSMYLCASSSSVNTEAFFGQGTRLTVV.

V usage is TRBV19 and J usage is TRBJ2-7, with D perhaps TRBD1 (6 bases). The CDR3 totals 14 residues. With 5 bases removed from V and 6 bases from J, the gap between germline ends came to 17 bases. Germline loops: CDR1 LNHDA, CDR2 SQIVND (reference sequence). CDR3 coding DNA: TGTGCCAGTAGTCCACAGGGATCCTCGGGCGAGCAGTACTTC. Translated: CASSPQGSSGEQYF.

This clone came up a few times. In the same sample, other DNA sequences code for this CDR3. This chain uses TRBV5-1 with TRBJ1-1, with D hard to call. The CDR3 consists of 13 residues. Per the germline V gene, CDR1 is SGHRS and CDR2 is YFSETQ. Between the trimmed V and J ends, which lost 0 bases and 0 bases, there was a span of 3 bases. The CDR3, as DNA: TGCGCCAGCAGCTTGGAAGTGAACACTGAAGCTTTCTTT. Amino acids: CASSLEVNTEAFF.

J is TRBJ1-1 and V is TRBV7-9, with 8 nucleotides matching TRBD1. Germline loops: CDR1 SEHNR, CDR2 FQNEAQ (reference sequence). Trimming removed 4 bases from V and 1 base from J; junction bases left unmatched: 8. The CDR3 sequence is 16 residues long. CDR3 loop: CASSYLPGQGNTEAFF. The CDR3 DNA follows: TGTGCCAGCAGCTATCTTCCCGGACAGGGGAACACTGAAGCTTTCTTT. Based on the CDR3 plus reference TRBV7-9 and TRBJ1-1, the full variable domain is DTGVSQNPRHKITKRGQNVTFRCDPISEHNRLYWYRQTLGQGPEFLTYFQNEAQLEKSRLLSDRFSAERPKGSFSTLEIQRTEQGDSAMYLCASSYLPGQGNTEAFFGQGTRLTVV.

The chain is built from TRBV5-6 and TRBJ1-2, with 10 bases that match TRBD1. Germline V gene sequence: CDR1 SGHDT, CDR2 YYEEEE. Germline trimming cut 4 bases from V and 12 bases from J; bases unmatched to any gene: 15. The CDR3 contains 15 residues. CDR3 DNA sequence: TGTGCCAGCAGCGTGCCGGGACAGGGGCTCCGAGAGGACACCTTC. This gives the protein CASSVPGQGLREDTF.

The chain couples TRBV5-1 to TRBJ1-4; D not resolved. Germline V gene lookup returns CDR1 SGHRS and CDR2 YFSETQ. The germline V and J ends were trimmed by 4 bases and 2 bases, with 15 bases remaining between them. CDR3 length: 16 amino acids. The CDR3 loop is CASSLEGRNTNEKLFF. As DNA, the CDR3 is TGCGCCAGCAGCCTGGAAGGGAGGAATACTAATGAAAAACTGTTTTTT.

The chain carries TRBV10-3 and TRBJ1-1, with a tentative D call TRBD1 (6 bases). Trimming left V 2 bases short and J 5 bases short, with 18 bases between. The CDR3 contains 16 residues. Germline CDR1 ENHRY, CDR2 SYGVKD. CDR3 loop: CAISEDRQGLRTEAFF. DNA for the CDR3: TGTGCCATCAGTGAGGATCGCCAGGGGCTAAGGACTGAAGCTTTCTTT.

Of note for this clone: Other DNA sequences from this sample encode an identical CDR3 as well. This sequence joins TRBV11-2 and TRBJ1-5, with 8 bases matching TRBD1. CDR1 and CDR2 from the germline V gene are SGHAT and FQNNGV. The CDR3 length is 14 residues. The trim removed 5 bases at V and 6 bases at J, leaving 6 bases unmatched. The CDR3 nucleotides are TGTGCCAGCAGCCCCGACAGGGGTTTTCAGCCCCAGCATTTT. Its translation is CASSPDRGFQPQHF.

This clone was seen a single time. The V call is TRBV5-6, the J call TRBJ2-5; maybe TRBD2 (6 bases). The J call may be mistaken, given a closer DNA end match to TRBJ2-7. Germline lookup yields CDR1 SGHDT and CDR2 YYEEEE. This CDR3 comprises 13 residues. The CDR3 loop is CASSWISGYEQYF. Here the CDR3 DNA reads TGTGCCAGCAGCTGGATTAGCGGCTACGAGCAGTACTTC.

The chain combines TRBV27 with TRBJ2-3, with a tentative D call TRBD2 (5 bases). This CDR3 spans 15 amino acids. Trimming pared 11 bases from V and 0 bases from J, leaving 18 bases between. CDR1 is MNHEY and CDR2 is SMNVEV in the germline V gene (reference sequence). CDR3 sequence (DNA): TGTGCCTCCCTCCCGGACTTTGATAGCACAGATACGCAGTATTTT. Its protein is CASLPDFDSTDTQYF.

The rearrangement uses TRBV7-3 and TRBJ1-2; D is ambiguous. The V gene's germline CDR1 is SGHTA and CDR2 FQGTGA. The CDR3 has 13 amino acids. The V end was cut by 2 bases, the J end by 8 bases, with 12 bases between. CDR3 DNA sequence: TGTGCCAGCAGCTTAGGGCAAGGGATAGGCTACACCTTC. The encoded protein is CASSLGQGIGYTF.

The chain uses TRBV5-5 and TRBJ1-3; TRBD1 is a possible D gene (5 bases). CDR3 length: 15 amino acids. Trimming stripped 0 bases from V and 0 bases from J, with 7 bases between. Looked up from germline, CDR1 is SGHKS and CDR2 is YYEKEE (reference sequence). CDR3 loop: CASSLGRGSGNTIYF. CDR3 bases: TGTGCCAGCAGCTTGGGTAGGGGCTCTGGAAACACCATATATTTT.

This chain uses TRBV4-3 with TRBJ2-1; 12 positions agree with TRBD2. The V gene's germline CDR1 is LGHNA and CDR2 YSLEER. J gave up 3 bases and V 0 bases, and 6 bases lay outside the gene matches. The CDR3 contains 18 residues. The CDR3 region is CASSQELAGGTIYNEQFF. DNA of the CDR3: TGCGCCAGCAGCCAAGAACTAGCGGGAGGTACCATCTACAATGAGCAGTTCTTC.

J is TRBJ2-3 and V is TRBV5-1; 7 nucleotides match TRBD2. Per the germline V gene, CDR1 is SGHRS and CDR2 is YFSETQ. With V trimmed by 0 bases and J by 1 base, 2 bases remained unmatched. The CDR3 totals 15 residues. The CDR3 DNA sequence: TGCGCCAGCAGCTTGGAGGCGGGGGGCACAGATACGCAGTATTTT. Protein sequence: CASSLEAGGTDTQYF.

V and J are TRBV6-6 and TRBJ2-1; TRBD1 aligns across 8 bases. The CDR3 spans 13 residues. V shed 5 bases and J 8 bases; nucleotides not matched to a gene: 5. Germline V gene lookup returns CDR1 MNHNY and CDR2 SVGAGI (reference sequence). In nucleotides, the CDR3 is TGTGCCAGCAGTGTCGGGGGACAGGATGAGCAGTTCTTC. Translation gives CASSVGGQDEQFF.

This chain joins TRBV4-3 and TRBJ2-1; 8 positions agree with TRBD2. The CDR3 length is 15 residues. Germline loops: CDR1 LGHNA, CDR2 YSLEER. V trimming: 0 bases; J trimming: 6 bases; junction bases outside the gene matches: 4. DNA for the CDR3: TGCGCCAGCAGCCAAGATGGCCGGGAGGGCAATGAGCAGTTCTTC. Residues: CASSQDGREGNEQFF.

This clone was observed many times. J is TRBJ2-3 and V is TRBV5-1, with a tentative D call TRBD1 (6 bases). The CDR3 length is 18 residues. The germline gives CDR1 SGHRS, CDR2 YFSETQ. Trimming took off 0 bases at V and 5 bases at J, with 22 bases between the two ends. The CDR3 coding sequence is TGCGCCAGCAGCTTGGGAGAATTGAGGGGGATGGGTGGAGATACGCAGTATTTT. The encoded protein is CASSLGELRGMGGDTQYF.

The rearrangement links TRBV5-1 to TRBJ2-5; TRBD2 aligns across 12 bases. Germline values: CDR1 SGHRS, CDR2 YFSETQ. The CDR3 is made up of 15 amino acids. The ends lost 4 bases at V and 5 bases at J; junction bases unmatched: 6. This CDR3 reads CASSATSGGWETQYF. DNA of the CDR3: TGCGCCAGCAGCGCGACTAGCGGGGGTTGGGAGACCCAGTACTTC.

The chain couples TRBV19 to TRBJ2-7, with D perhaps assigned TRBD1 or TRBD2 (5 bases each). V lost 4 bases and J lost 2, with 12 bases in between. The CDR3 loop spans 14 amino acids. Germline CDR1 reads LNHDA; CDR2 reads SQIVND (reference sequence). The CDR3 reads CASSTWDGTYEQYF. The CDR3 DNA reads TGTGCCAGTAGTACCTGGGACGGAACCTACGAGCAGTACTTC.

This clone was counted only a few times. Here the CDR3 reads CASSGGGFGELFF. CDR3 nucleotide sequence: TGTGCCAGCAGCGGGGGAGGGTTCGGGGAGCTGTTTTTT. This chain joins TRBV28 and TRBJ2-2; TRBD2 matches at 7 bases. Trimming cost V 6 bases and J 7 bases; bases outside gene matches: 5. Germline V gene lookup returns CDR1 MDHEN and CDR2 SYDVKM. The length of the CDR3 is 13 residues.

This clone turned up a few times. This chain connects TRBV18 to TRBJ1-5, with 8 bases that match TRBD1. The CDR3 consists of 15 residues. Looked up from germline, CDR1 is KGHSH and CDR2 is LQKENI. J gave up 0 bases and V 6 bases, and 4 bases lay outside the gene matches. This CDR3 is CASSPGQGSNQPQHF. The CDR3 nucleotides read TGTGCCAGCTCTCCCGGACAGGGTAGCAATCAGCCCCAGCATTTT.

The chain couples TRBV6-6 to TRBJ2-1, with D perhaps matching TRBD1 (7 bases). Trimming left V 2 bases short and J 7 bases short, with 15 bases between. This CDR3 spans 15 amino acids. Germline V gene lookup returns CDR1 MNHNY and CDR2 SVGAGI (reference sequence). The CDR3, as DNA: TGTGCCAGCAGTTACCTAACCCAGGGGGGTAATGAGCAGTTCTTC. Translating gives CASSYLTQGGNEQFF.

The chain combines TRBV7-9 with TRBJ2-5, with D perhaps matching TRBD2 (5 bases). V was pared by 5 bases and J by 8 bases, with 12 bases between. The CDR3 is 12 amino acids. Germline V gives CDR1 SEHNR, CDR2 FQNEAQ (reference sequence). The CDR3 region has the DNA TGTGCCAGCAGCCCAGAGGGCTCAACCCAGTACTTC. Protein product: CASSPEGSTQYF.